The TCR beta chain described here comes from a study of PD-L1 blockade in urothelial cancer. The CDR3 loop spans 11 amino acids. The V and J ends lost 0 bases and 5 bases respectively, with 3 bases between them. Germline lookup yields CDR1 SGHRS and CDR2 YFSETQ. Generated by immunoSEQ multiplex PCR, the TCRdb table keeps only in-frame clones and is missing some. The sample lists just under 30,000 clones, approximately 86% occurring once. The chain carries TRBV5-1 and TRBJ2-7; no clear D. Source: PBMCs, taken around atezolizumab (anti-PD-L1) treatment. The clonotype originates from a man in his fifties with urothelial cancer. In nucleotides, the CDR3 is TGCGCCAGCAGCTTGGCCGACGAGCAGTACTTC. This translates into CASSLADEQYF.